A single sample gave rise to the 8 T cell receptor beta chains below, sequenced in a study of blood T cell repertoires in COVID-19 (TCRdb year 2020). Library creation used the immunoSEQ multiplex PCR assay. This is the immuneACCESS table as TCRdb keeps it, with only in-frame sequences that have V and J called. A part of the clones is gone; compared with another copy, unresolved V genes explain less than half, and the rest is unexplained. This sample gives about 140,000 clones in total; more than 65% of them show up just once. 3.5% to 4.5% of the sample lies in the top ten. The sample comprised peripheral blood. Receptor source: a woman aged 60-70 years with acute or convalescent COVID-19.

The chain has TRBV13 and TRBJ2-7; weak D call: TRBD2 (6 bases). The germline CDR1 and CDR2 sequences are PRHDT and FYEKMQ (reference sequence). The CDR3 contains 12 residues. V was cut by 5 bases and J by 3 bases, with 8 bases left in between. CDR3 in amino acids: CASSTGLYEQYF. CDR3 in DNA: TGTGCCAGCAGCACGGGACTCTACGAGCAGTACTTC.

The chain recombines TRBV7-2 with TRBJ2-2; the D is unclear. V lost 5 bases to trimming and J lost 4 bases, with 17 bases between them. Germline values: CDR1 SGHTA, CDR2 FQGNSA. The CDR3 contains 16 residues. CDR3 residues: CASSPRSNYFTGELFF. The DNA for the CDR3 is TGTGCCAGCAGCCCGAGGAGCAATTATTTCACCGGGGAGCTGTTTTTT.

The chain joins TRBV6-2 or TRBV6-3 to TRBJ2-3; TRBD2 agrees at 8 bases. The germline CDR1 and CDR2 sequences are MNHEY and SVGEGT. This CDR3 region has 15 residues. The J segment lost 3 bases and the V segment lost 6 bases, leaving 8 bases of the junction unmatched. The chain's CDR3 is CASSQFIAGTDTQYF. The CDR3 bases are TGTGCCAGCAGCCAATTCATAGCGGGAACAGATACGCAGTATTTT.

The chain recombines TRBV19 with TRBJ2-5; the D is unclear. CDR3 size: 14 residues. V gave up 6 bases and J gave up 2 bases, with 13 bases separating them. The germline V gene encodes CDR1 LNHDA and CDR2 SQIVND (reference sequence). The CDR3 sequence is CASRDTLIQETQYF. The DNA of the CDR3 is TGTGCCAGTAGAGACACGCTGATTCAAGAGACCCAGTACTTC.

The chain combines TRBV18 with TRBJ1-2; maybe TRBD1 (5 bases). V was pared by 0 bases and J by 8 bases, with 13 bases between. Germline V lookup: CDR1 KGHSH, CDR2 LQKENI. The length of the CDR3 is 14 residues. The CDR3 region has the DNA TGTGCCAGCTCACCACCTCTCGGGGCGGGGGGCTACACCTTC. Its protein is CASSPPLGAGGYTF. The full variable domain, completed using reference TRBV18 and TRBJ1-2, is NAGVMQNPRHLVRRRGQEARLRCSPMKGHSHVYWYRQLPEEGLKFMVYLQKENIIDESGMPKERFSAEFPKEGPSILRIQQVVRGDSAAYFCASSPPLGAGGYTFGSGTRLTVV.

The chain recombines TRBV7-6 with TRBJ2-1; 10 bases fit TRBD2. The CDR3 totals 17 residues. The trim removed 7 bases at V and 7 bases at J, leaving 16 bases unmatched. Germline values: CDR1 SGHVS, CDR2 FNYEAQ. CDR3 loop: CASILTPLAGAGNEQFF. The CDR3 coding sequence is TGTGCCAGCATCCTCACCCCTCTAGCGGGAGCGGGTAATGAGCAGTTCTTC.

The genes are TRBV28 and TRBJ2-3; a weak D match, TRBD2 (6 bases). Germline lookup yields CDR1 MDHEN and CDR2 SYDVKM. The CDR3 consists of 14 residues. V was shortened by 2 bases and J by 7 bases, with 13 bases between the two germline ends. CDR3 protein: CASSLGLALNTQYF. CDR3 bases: TGTGCCAGCAGTTTAGGGCTAGCGTTAAATACGCAGTATTTT. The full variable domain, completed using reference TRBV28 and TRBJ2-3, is DVKVTQSSRYLVKRTGEKVFLECVQDMDHENMFWYRQDPGLGLRLIYFSYDVKMKEKGDIPEGYSVSREKKERFSLILESASTNQTSMYLCASSLGLALNTQYFGPGTRLTVL.

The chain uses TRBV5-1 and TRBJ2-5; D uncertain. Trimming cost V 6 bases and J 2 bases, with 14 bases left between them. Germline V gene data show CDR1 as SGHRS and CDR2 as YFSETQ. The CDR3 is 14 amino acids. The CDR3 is CASKKDTPQETQYF. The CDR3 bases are TGCGCCAGCAAGAAAGACACACCACAAGAGACCCAGTACTTC.